The sequence of this TCR beta chain was determined in a study of T-cell reconstitution after alpha-beta-depleted transplantation in children. It was with unique molecular identifiers that the TCRbeta library was prepared. TCRdb called the PCR reads again in MiXCR, with one record for every CDR3 protein. Here the sample spans 200,000 to 300,000 distinct CDR3 sequences, around 25% being singletons. Germline V lookup: CDR1 SQVTM, CDR2 ANQGSEA. The CDR3 is 14 amino acids. The V gene lost 2 bases and the J gene lost 2 bases, with 12 bases spanning the gap. This clonotype was detected only a few times. Sequenced material: PBMCs, taken before TCRalphabeta/CD19-depleted stem cell transplant. This clonotype was sampled from a girl aged 2 to 9 with Fanconi anemia, due to receive a stem cell transplant. The chain is built from TRBV29-1 and TRBJ1-2; D gene uncertain. The CDR3 reads CSVERGRPNYGYTF. The CDR3, as DNA: TGCAGCGTTGAAAGAGGACGGCCGAACTATGGCTACACCTTC.